This is a list of T cell receptor beta chains from one sample in a study of vaccination effects on CD4 cells after COVID-19. Assay used: immunoSEQ multiplex PCR; TCRdb lists only in-frame clones, some missing. The table lists over 30,000 clones, roughly two thirds of them singletons. Their antigen targets remain unknown. This specimen was CD4+ T cells from PBMCs cultured with SARS-CoV-2 spike peptides, taken before COVID-19 vaccination. The receptors derive from a human donor who received a COVID-19 vaccine. Each CDR3 is given with its conserved first and last residue. A D gene is named only where the DNA matches it firmly. Clone size is stated in some rows and not others, as once, few, many or a class when expanded.

D	V	size	J	DNA	CDR3
TRBD1	TRBV30	few	TRBJ1-6	TGTGCCTGGAGCGGCGACAGGGACTCCTATAATTCACCCCTCCACTTT	CAWSGDRDSYNSPLHF
TRBD1	TRBV9	few	TRBJ1-2	TGTGCCAGCACATCCCCCGGACAGGGAGGTGGCTACACCTTC	CASTSPGQGGGYTF
.	TRBV4-3	.	TRBJ2-3	TGCGCCAGCAGCCAAGAACCTGGGGGGACAGATACGCAGTATTTT	CASSQEPGGTDTQYF
.	TRBV5-1	.	TRBJ2-1	TGCGCCAGCAGCTTGGGGGGCAGGGCTGATTACAATGAGCAGTTCTTC	CASSLGGRADYNEQFF
.	TRBV2	.	TRBJ1-1	TGTGCCAGCAGGGTCGGCTACGGGACTGAAGCTTTCTTT	CASRVGYGTEAFF
.	TRBV30	.	TRBJ1-6	TGTGCCTGGAGCCCCGGGACGCTCTATAATTCACCCCTCCACTTT	CAWSPGTLYNSPLHF
.	TRBV19	.	TRBJ2-3	TGTGCCAGTAGTATGGGAAACAGGGCAGATACGCAGTATTTT	CASSMGNRADTQYF
.	TRBV11-2	.	TRBJ1-5	TGTGCCAGCAGCTTAGATTTTGGGGGCGGCCAGCCCCAGCATTTT	CASSLDFGGGQPQHF
TRBD1	TRBV11-2	.	TRBJ1-1	TGTGCCAGCAGCTTAGGGCCAGGGGGGGAAGCTTTCTTT	CASSLGPGGEAFF
TRBD1	TRBV30	.	TRBJ1-6	TGTGCCTGGAGTATTGCAGGGGGGAATTCACCCCTCCACTTT	CAWSIAGGNSPLHF